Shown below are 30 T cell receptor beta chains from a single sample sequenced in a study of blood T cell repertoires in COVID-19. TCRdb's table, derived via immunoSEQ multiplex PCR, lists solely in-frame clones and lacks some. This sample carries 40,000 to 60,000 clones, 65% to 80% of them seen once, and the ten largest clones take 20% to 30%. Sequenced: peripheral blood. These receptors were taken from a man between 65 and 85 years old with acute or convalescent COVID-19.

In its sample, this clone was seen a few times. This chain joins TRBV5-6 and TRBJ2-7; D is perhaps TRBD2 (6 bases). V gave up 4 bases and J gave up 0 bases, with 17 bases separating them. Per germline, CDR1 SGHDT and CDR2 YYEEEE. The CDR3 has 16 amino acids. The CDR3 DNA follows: TGTGCCAGCAGCCTACGGGGGACGTCAATCTCCTACGAGCAGTACTTC. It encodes CASSLRGTSISYEQYF.

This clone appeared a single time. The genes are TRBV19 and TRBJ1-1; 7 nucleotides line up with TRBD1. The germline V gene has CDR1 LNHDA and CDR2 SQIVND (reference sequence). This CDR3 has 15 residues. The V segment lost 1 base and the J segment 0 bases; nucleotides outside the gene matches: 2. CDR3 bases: TGTGCCAGTAGTATAGTACAGGGGCTGAACACTGAAGCTTTCTTT. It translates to CASSIVQGLNTEAFF.

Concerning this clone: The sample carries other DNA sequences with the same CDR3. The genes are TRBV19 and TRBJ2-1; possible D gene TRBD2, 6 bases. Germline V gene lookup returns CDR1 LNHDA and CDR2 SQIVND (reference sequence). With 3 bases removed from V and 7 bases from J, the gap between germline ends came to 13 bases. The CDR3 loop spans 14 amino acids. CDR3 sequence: CASSIRQGGNEQFF. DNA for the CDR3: TGTGCCAGTAGTATTCGCCAGGGAGGTAATGAGCAGTTCTTC. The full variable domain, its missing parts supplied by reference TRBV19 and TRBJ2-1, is DGGITQSPKYLFRKEGQNVTLSCEQNLNHDAMYWYRQDPGQGLRLIYYSQIVNDFQKGDIAEGYSVSREKKESFPLTVTSAQKNPTAFYLCASSIRQGGNEQFFGPGTRLTVL.

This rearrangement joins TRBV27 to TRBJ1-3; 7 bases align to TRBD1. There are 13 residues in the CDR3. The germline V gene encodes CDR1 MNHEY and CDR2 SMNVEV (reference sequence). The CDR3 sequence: CLTGSPSGNTIYF. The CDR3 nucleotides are TGTCTGACAGGGTCCCCCTCTGGAAACACCATATATTTT.

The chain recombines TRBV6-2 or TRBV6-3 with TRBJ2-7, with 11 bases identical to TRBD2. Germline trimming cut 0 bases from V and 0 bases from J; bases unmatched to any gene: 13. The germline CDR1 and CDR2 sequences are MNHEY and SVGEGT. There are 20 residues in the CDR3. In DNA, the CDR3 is TGTGCCAGCAGTTACTCGTTTGGGGCTAGCGGGGGGTCCAACTCCTACGAGCAGTACTTC. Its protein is CASSYSFGASGGSNSYEQYF.

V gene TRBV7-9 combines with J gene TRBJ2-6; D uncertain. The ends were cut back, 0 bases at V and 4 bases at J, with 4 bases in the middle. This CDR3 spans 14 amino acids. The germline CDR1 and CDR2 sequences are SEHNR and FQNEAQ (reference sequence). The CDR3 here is CASSLAGGANVLTF. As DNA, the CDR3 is TGTGCCAGCAGCTTAGCCGGGGGGGCCAACGTCCTGACTTTC.

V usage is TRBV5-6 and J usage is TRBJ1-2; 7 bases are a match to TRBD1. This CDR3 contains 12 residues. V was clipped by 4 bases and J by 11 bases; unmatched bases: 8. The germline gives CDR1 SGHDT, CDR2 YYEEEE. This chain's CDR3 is CASSLYRQGYTF. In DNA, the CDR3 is TGTGCCAGCAGCCTGTACCGACAGGGATACACCTTC.

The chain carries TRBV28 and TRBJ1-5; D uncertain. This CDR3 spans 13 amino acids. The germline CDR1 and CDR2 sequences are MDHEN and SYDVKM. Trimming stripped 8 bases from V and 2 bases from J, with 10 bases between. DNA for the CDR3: TGTGCCAGCGGTACCTTAGGCAATCAGCCCCAGCATTTT. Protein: CASGTLGNQPQHF. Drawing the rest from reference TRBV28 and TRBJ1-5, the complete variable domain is DVKVTQSSRYLVKRTGEKVFLECVQDMDHENMFWYRQDPGLGLRLIYFSYDVKMKEKGDIPEGYSVSREKKERFSLILESASTNQTSMYLCASGTLGNQPQHFGDGTRLSIL.

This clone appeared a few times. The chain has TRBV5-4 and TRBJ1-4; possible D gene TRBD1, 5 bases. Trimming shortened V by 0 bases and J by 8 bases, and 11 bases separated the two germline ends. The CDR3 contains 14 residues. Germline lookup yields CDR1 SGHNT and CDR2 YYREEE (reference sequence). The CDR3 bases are TGTGCCAGCAGCTTGGGTAGGGGAGGAGAAAAACTGTTTTTT. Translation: CASSLGRGGEKLFF.

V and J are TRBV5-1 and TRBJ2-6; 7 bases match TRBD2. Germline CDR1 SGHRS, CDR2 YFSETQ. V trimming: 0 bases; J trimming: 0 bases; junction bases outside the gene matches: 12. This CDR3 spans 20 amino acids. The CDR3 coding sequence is TGCGCCAGCAGCTTGGCCCAGGTACCTCAGCGGGGCTCTGGGGCCAACGTCCTGACTTTC. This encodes CASSLAQVPQRGSGANVLTF.

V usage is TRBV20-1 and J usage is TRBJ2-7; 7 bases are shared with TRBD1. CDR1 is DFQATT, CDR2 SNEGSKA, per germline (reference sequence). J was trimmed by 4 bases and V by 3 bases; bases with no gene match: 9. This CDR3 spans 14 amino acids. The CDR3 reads CSASLTGFGYEQYF. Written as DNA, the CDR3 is TGCAGTGCTAGTCTGACAGGGTTTGGGTACGAGCAGTACTTC.

CDR3 sequence: CASSFKPGGTMTYEQYF. The CDR3 coding sequence is TGTGCCAGCAGCTTCAAACCAGGGGGCACGATGACCTACGAGCAGTACTTC. The gene calls are TRBV11-3 and TRBJ2-7; 8 bases fit TRBD1. The CDR3 runs 17 residues. V lost 3 bases to trimming and J lost 2 bases; unmatched junction nucleotides: 12. CDR1 is SGHNT and CDR2 is YENEEA in the germline V gene.

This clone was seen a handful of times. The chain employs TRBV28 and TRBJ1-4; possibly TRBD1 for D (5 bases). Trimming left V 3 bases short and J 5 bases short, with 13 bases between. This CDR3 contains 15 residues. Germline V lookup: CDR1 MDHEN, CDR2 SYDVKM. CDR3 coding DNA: TGTGCCAGCAGTTTCTTGGCCAGGGTGAATGAAAAACTGTTTTTT. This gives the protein CASSFLARVNEKLFF.

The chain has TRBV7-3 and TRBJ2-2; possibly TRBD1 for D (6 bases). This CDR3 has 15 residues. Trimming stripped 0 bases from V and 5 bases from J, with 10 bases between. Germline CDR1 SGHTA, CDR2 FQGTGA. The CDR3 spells CASSLTGQSTGELFF. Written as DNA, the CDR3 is TGTGCCAGCAGCTTAACAGGACAGAGTACCGGGGAGCTGTTTTTT.

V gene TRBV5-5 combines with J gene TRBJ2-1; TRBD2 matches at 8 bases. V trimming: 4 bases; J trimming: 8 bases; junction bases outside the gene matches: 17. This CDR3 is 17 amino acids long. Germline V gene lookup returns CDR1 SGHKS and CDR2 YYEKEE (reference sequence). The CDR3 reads CASSQGWGEREKYEQFF. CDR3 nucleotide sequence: TGTGCCAGCAGCCAGGGCTGGGGGGAGCGGGAGAAGTATGAGCAGTTCTTC.

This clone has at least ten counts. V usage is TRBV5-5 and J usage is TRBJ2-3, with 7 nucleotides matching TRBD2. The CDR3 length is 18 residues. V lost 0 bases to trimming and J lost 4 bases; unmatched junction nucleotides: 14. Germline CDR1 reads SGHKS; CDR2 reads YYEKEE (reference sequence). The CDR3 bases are TGTGCCAGCAGCTTGGCGGTGGGAGGGCTATCTTCTCCAGATACGCAGTATTTT. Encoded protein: CASSLAVGGLSSPDTQYF.

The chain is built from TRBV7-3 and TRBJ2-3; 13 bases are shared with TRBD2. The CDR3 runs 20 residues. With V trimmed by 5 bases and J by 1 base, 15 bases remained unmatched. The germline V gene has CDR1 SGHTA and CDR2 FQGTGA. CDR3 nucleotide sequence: TGTGCCAGCAGCCCGGGGACTAGCGGGATATACCTGGGTGGCACAGATACGCAGTATTTT. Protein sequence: CASSPGTSGIYLGGTDTQYF.

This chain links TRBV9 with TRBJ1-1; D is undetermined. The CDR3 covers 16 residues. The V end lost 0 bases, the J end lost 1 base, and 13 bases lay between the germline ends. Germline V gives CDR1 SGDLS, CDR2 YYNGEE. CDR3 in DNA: TGTGCCAGCAGCGTAGGGTTCGGACTTAAGAACACTGAAGCTTTCTTT. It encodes CASSVGFGLKNTEAFF.

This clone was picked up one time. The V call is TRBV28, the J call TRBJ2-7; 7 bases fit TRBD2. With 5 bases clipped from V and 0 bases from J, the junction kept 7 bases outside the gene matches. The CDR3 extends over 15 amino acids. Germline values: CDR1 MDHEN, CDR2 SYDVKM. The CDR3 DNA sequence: TGTGCCAGCAGTCGGAGCGGGGTGAACTCCTACGAGCAGTACTTC. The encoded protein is CASSRSGVNSYEQYF.

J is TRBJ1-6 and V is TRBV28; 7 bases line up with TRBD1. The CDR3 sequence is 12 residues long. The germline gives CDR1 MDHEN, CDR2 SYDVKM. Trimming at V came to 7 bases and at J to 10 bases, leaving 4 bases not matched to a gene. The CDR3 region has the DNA TGTGCCAGCACGAGGGGGCTATCACCCCTCCACTTT. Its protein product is CASTRGLSPLHF.

This CDR3 is CASSFHNDNYGYTF. The DNA of the CDR3 is TGTGCCAGCAGCTTCCACAACGATAACTATGGCTACACCTTC. The chain employs TRBV7-9 and TRBJ1-2; D uncertain. The CDR3 is 14 amino acids. Per germline, CDR1 SEHNR and CDR2 FQNEAQ (reference sequence). V gave up 3 bases and J gave up 1 base, with 9 bases separating them. Full variable domain (remainder filled in from reference TRBV7-9 and TRBJ1-2): DTGVSQNPRHKITKRGQNVTFRCDPISEHNRLYWYRQTLGQGPEFLTYFQNEAQLEKSRLLSDRFSAERPKGSFSTLEIQRTEQGDSAMYLCASSFHNDNYGYTFGSGTRLTVV.

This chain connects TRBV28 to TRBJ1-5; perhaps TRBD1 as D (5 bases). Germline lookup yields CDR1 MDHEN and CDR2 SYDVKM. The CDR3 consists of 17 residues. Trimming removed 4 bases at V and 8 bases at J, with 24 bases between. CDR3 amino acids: CASSSTLGTRRREPQHF. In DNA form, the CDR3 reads TGTGCCAGCAGTTCCACTTTGGGGACCCGAAGGAGGGAGCCCCAGCATTTT.

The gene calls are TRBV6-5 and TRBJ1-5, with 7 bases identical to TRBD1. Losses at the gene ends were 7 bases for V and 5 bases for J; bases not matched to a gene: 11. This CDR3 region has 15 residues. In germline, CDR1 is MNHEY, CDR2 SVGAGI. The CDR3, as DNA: TGTGCCAGCAAAATTTCGGGGACAGTCGATCAGCCCCAGCATTTT. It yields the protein CASKISGTVDQPQHF.

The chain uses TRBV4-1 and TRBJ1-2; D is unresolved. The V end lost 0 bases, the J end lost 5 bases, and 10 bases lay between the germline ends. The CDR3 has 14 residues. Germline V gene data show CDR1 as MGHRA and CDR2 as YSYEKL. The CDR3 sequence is CASSQDDRGYGYTF. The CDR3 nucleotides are TGCGCCAGCAGCCAAGATGATCGGGGATATGGCTACACCTTC.

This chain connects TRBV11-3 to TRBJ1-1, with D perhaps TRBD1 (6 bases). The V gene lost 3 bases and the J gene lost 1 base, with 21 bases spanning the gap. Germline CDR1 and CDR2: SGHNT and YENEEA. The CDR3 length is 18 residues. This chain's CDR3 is CASSFSIMGARPNTEAFF. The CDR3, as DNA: TGTGCCAGCAGCTTCAGCATTATGGGGGCGCGTCCGAACACTGAAGCTTTCTTT.

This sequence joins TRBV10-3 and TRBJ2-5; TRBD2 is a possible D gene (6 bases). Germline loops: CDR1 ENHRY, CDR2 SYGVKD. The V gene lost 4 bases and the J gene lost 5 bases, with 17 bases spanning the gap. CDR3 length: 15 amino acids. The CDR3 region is CAISVGGDSWETQYF. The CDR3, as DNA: TGTGCCATCAGTGTGGGGGGAGACAGTTGGGAGACCCAGTACTTC.

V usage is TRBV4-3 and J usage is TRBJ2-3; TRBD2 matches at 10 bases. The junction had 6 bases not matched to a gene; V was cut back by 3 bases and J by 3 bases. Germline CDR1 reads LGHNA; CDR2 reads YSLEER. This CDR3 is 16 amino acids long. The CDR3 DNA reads TGCGCCAGCAGCCACCAGCTAGCGGGAGTGACAGATACGCAGTATTTT. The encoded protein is CASSHQLAGVTDTQYF.

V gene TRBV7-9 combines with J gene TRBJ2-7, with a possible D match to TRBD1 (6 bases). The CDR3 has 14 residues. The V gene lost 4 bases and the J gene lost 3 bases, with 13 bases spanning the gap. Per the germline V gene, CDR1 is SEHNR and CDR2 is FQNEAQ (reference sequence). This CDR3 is CASSSTGRDYEQYF. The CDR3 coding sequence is TGTGCCAGCAGCTCTACAGGGAGAGACTACGAGCAGTACTTC.

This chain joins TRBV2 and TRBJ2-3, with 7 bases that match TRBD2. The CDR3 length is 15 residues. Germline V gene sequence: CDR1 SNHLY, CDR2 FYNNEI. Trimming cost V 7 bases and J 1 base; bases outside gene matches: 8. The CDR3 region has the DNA TGTGCCAGCACGGACTGGGCGGGGGGCACAGATACGCAGTATTTT. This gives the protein CASTDWAGGTDTQYF.

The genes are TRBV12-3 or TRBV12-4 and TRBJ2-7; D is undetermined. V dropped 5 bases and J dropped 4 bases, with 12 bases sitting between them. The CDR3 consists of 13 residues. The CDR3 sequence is CASSGQERYEQYF. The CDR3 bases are TGTGCCAGCAGTGGGCAGGAACGATACGAGCAGTACTTC.